Listed below are T cell receptor beta chains from one sample, sequenced in a study of cytomegalovirus exposure and HLA in healthy donors. Generated by immunoSEQ multiplex PCR, the TCRdb table keeps only in-frame clones and is missing some. The top ten hold around 3% of the sample, which has approximately 160,000 clones, 60% to 80% seen once. Sequenced sample: PBMCs. The receptors shown here come from a woman aged 40-49 years in good health and CMV-seropositive. Each CDR3 is given with its conserved first and last residue. The D gene is left open where the match is weak. Clone size is stated in some rows and not others, as once, few, many or a class when expanded.

size: NA; V: TRBV7-8; D: TRBD2; J: TRBJ2-7; CDR3: CASSPGLAGAKIYEQYF; DNA: TGTGCCAGCAGCCCGGGACTAGCGGGAGCAAAAATTTACGAGCAGTACTTC
size: NA; V: TRBV18; D: TRBD1; J: TRBJ1-2; CDR3: CASSPGTGGDYGYTF; DNA: TGTGCCAGCTCACCAGGGACAGGGGGCGACTATGGCTACACCTTC
size: NA; V: TRBV29-1; D: NA; J: TRBJ2-1; CDR3: CSVESDQGNEQFF; DNA: TGCAGCGTTGAATCCGACCAGGGGAATGAGCAGTTCTTC
size: NA; V: TRBV2; D: NA; J: TRBJ2-6; CDR3: CASEHEGGNVLTF; DNA: TGTGCCAGCGAACACGAGGGAGGCAACGTCCTGACTTTC
size: NA; V: TRBV4-3; D: NA; J: TRBJ2-3; CDR3: CASSTRLVADTQYF; DNA: TGCGCCAGCAGCACTCGACTAGTAGCAGATACGCAGTATTTT
size: NA; V: TRBV10-3; D: NA; J: TRBJ2-3; CDR3: CAISEVSVVSTDTQYF; DNA: TGTGCCATCAGTGAGGTTTCGGTGGTTAGCACAGATACGCAGTATTTT
size: NA; V: TRBV6-1; D: NA; J: TRBJ1-5; CDR3: CASRQDIGNQPQHF; DNA: TGTGCCAGCAGGCAGGATATCGGAAATCAGCCCCAGCATTTT
size: NA; V: TRBV7-2; D: TRBD2; J: TRBJ2-7; CDR3: CASSFGLAGGNEQYF; DNA: TGTGCCAGCAGCTTCGGACTAGCGGGAGGCAACGAGCAGTACTTC
size: NA; V: TRBV19; D: NA; J: TRBJ1-5; CDR3: CASSIDIRVKNQPQHF; DNA: TGTGCCAGTAGTATAGATATCAGGGTGAAGAATCAGCCCCAGCATTTT
size: NA; V: TRBV11-2; D: NA; J: TRBJ1-1; CDR3: CASSLAEGLGDTEAFF; DNA: TGTGCCAGCAGCTTAGCCGAAGGGCTCGGGGACACTGAAGCTTTCTTT
size: once; V: TRBV6-5; D: TRBD2; J: TRBJ2-7; CDR3: CASRAGGPYEQYF; DNA: TGTGCCAGCCGAGCGGGAGGGCCTTACGAGCAGTACTTC
size: NA; V: TRBV19; D: NA; J: TRBJ1-1; CDR3: CASSPTVMNTEAFF; DNA: TGTGCCAGTAGTCCGACAGTCATGAACACTGAAGCTTTCTTT
size: NA; V: TRBV11-3; D: NA; J: TRBJ2-2; CDR3: CASSSLRRRRTGELFF; DNA: TGTGCCAGCAGCTCTCTTCGACGGAGGCGCACCGGGGAGCTGTTTTTT
size: NA; V: TRBV19; D: TRBD2; J: TRBJ2-1; CDR3: CASSIRTGGSYYNEQFF; DNA: TGTGCCAGTAGTATCCGCACGGGGGGATCTTACTACAATGAGCAGTTCTTC
size: NA; V: TRBV5-4; D: NA; J: TRBJ2-1; CDR3: CASSLDRDNEQFF; DNA: TGTGCCAGCAGCTTGGACAGGGACAATGAGCAGTTCTTC
size: NA; V: TRBV6-5; D: NA; J: TRBJ2-7; CDR3: CASKSSTYEQYF; DNA: TGTGCCAGCAAGAGTAGTACCTACGAGCAGTACTTC
size: NA; V: TRBV5-4; D: NA; J: TRBJ1-4; CDR3: CASSSRGTNEKLFF; DNA: TGTGCCAGCAGCTCCCGGGGAACTAATGAAAAACTGTTTTTT
size: NA; V: TRBV27; D: NA; J: TRBJ1-3; CDR3: CASSRQGSGGNTIYF; DNA: TGTGCCAGCAGTCGTCAGGGTTCGGGCGGAAACACCATATATTTT
size: NA; V: TRBV2; D: TRBD1; J: TRBJ2-5; CDR3: CASERTGQETQYF; DNA: TGTGCCAGCGAGAGGACAGGACAAGAGACCCAGTACTTC
size: NA; V: TRBV25-1; D: NA; J: TRBJ1-1; CDR3: CASNPSGTPISMNTEAFF; DNA: TGTGCCAGCAACCCCTCCGGGACACCTATTAGCATGAACACTGAAGCTTTCTTT
size: NA; V: TRBV30; D: NA; J: TRBJ1-1; CDR3: CAGSRGGVRTEAFF; DNA: TGTGCCGGTTCCCGGGGGGGGGTAAGGACTGAAGCTTTCTTT
size: NA; V: TRBV18; D: NA; J: TRBJ1-5; CDR3: CASSPTSAGSQPQHF; DNA: TGTGCCAGCTCCCCGACCTCAGCGGGCAGTCAGCCCCAGCATTTT
size: NA; V: TRBV5-8; D: TRBD2; J: TRBJ2-4; CDR3: CASSIRLAGEAKNIQYF; DNA: TGTGCCAGCAGCATCCGACTAGCGGGGGAAGCCAAAAACATTCAGTACTTC
size: NA; V: TRBV10-3; D: TRBD1; J: TRBJ1-2; CDR3: CAISETGGNYGYTF; DNA: TGTGCCATCAGTGAGACAGGGGGCAACTATGGCTACACCTTC
size: NA; V: TRBV6-6; D: NA; J: TRBJ2-7; CDR3: CASTDQRRSYEQYF; DNA: TGTGCCAGCACCGACCAGCGTCGATCCTACGAGCAGTACTTC
size: NA; V: TRBV5-1; D: TRBD1; J: TRBJ2-7; CDR3: CASSSGTGSSYEQYF; DNA: TGCGCCAGCAGCTCCGGGACAGGAAGCTCCTACGAGCAGTACTTC
size: NA; V: TRBV29-1; D: NA; J: TRBJ1-3; CDR3: CSVGGGASGGNTIYF; DNA: TGCAGCGTTGGGGGGGGCGCCTCTGGGGGAAACACCATATATTTT
size: NA; V: TRBV4-1; D: TRBD2; J: TRBJ2-4; CDR3: CASSLGGLAGAKNIQYF; DNA: TGCGCCAGCAGCCTCGGTGGACTAGCGGGAGCCAAAAACATTCAGTACTTC
size: NA; V: TRBV2; D: NA; J: TRBJ2-7; CDR3: CASSESRYEQYF; DNA: TGTGCCAGCAGTGAATCCCGGTACGAGCAGTACTTC
size: NA; V: TRBV6-5; D: NA; J: TRBJ1-1; CDR3: CASYQGKGTEAFF; DNA: TGTGCCAGCTACCAGGGAAAGGGCACTGAAGCTTTCTTT
size: NA; V: TRBV5-8; D: NA; J: TRBJ1-3; CDR3: CASSLGTHSSYSGNTIYF; DNA: TGTGCCAGCAGCTTGGGGACACACAGCTCATACTCTGGAAACACCATATATTTT
size: NA; V: TRBV5-1; D: NA; J: TRBJ2-7; CDR3: CASRTEPSTPPEQYF; DNA: TGCGCCAGCAGAACTGAGCCATCCACCCCCCCCGAGCAGTACTTC
size: NA; V: TRBV6-1; D: TRBD1; J: TRBJ1-2; CDR3: CASSDGTGLRGYTF; DNA: TGTGCCAGCAGTGATGGGACAGGGTTGCGTGGCTACACCTTC
size: once; V: TRBV7-6; D: NA; J: TRBJ1-1; CDR3: CASSVSVNTEAFF; DNA: TGTGCCAGCAGCGTTTCGGTGAACACTGAAGCTTTCTTT
size: NA; V: TRBV7-2; D: TRBD2; J: TRBJ2-3; CDR3: CASRSGLAGAGTQYF; DNA: TGTGCCAGCAGATCCGGACTAGCGGGAGCGGGTACGCAGTATTTT
size: NA; V: TRBV25-1; D: NA; J: TRBJ1-1; CDR3: CASSDSVYTEAFF; DNA: TGTGCCAGCAGTGATTCGGTTTACACTGAAGCTTTCTTT
size: few; V: TRBV7-2; D: NA; J: TRBJ2-5; CDR3: CASSFQAGIGETQYF; DNA: TGTGCCAGCAGCTTTCAAGCGGGTATAGGAGAGACCCAGTACTTC
size: NA; V: TRBV4-3; D: TRBD2; J: TRBJ2-7; CDR3: CASSLARGLAGGFPYEQYF; DNA: TGCGCCAGCAGCCTCGCCCGAGGACTAGCGGGGGGATTCCCCTACGAGCAGTACTTC
size: few; V: TRBV27; D: TRBD2; J: TRBJ2-5; CDR3: CASRRTSGGARETQYF; DNA: TGTGCCAGCAGACGAACTAGCGGGGGGGCCCGGGAGACCCAGTACTTC
size: NA; V: TRBV27; D: TRBD2; J: TRBJ2-2; CDR3: CASRTTSGGTGELFF; DNA: TGTGCCAGCAGGACGACTAGCGGGGGGACCGGGGAGCTGTTTTTT
size: few; V: TRBV5-4; D: NA; J: TRBJ1-1; CDR3: CASSLAAFEAKAFF; DNA: TGTGCCAGCAGCTTGGCCGCCTTCGAAGCAAAAGCTTTCTTT
size: NA; V: TRBV9; D: NA; J: TRBJ2-5; CDR3: CASIIETQYF; DNA: TGTGCCAGCATAATAGAGACCCAGTACTTC
size: NA; V: TRBV7-2; D: TRBD1; J: TRBJ1-3; CDR3: CASSSGTGASSGNTIYF; DNA: TGTGCCAGCAGCTCCGGGACAGGGGCTAGCTCTGGAAACACCATATATTTT
size: NA; V: TRBV29-1; D: TRBD2; J: TRBJ2-1; CDR3: CSVAGLAGSEQFF; DNA: TGCAGCGTTGCAGGACTAGCGGGAAGTGAGCAGTTCTTC
size: few; V: TRBV4-3; D: NA; J: TRBJ2-7; CDR3: CASSPTSGSSYEQYF; DNA: TGCGCCAGCAGCCCGACATCTGGAAGCTCCTACGAGCAGTACTTC
size: NA; V: TRBV4-3; D: NA; J: TRBJ2-6; CDR3: CASSQDPSGSGANVLTF; DNA: TGCGCCAGCAGCCAAGATCCGTCGGGTTCTGGGGCCAACGTCCTGACTTTC
size: NA; V: TRBV6-4; D: TRBD1; J: TRBJ1-2; CDR3: CASRGQGAAGGYTF; DNA: TGTGCCAGCAGGGGACAGGGCGCGGCGGGTGGCTACACCTTC
size: NA; V: TRBV6-5; D: NA; J: TRBJ1-3; CDR3: CASRDSSSGNTIYF; DNA: TGTGCCAGCCGGGACTCGAGCTCTGGAAACACCATATATTTT
size: NA; V: TRBV2; D: NA; J: TRBJ2-5; CDR3: CASLGAETQYF; DNA: TGTGCCAGCTTGGGAGCGGAGACCCAGTACTTC
size: NA; V: TRBV11-3; D: NA; J: TRBJ1-1; CDR3: CASSPGQMNTEAFF; DNA: TGTGCCAGCAGCCCTGGACAGATGAACACTGAAGCTTTCTTT
size: NA; V: TRBV30; D: NA; J: TRBJ2-2; CDR3: CAWRLAANTGELFF; DNA: TGTGCCTGGAGATTGGCGGCAAACACCGGGGAGCTGTTTTTT
size: NA; V: TRBV18; D: TRBD2; J: TRBJ2-3; CDR3: CASSATSGNTDTQYF; DNA: TGTGCCAGCTCAGCGACTAGCGGAAACACAGATACGCAGTATTTT
size: few; V: TRBV7-2; D: NA; J: TRBJ2-7; CDR3: CASSLTSREQYF; DNA: TGTGCCAGCAGCTTAACCTCGAGGGAGCAGTACTTC
size: NA; V: TRBV7-8; D: NA; J: TRBJ2-5; CDR3: CASSEGRGKETQYF; DNA: TGTGCCAGCAGCGAAGGCCGGGGGAAAGAGACCCAGTACTTC
size: NA; V: TRBV6-6; D: TRBD1; J: TRBJ1-1; CDR3: CASSPPTGPGTEAFF; DNA: TGTGCCAGCAGTCCTCCGACAGGGCCAGGCACTGAAGCTTTCTTT
size: few; V: TRBV27; D: TRBD1; J: TRBJ1-2; CDR3: CASSPQGAKGYTF; DNA: TGTGCCAGCAGCCCACAGGGGGCCAAAGGCTACACCTTC
size: NA; V: TRBV11-2; D: TRBD2; J: TRBJ2-7; CDR3: CASSPGLAGFSYEQYF; DNA: TGTGCCAGCAGCCCAGGACTAGCGGGGTTCTCCTACGAGCAGTACTTC
size: NA; V: TRBV6-6; D: TRBD1; J: TRBJ2-4; CDR3: CASSSNRGDIQYF; DNA: TGTGCCAGCAGTTCGAACAGGGGAGACATTCAGTACTTC
size: NA; V: TRBV18; D: TRBD1; J: TRBJ2-7; CDR3: CASSTDRGREQYF; DNA: TGTGCCAGCTCAACGGACAGGGGGCGCGAGCAGTACTTC
size: NA; V: TRBV5-1; D: TRBD1; J: TRBJ1-2; CDR3: CASSFTDRAGGYTF; DNA: TGCGCCAGCAGCTTCACCGACAGGGCTGGGGGCTACACCTTC